This record looks at one TCR beta chain sequence and its context. Clones were read by immunoSEQ multiplex PCR, and TCRdb kept only the in-frame ones, dropping some. The sample has over a million clones, more than 65% seen once; the top ten hold about 1.5%. Into CD45RA+ naive and CD45RA-negative memory subsets, the CD4+ cells were split. This record belongs to a study of shared clonotypes between healthy human individuals. The CDR3 length is 17 residues. Germline V gene data show CDR1 as SNHLY and CDR2 as FYNNEI. Trimming removed 6 bases from V and 1 base from J, with 21 bases in between. The genes are TRBV2 and TRBJ1-2, with unresolved D. The source material was memory CD4+ T cells sorted from blood. Subset defined: CD45RA-negative fraction. The sequence was obtained from a man aged 18 to 35 in good health. The CDR3 loop reads CASSATTLAGLNYGYTF. CDR3 coding DNA: TGTGCCAGCAGCGCAACCACGCTCGCCGGTCTTAACTATGGCTACACCTTC.